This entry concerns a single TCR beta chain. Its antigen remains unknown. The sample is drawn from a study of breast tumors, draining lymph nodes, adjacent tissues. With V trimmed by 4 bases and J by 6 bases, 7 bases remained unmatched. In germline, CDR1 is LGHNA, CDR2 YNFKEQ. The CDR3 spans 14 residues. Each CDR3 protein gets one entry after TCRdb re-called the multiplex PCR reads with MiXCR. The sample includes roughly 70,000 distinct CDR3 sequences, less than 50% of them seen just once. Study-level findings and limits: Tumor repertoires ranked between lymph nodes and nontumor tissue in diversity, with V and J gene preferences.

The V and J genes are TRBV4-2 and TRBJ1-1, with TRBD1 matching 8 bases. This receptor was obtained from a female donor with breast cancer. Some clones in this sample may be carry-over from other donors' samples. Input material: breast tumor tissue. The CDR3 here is CASSPGQGRAEAFF. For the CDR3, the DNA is TGTGCCAGCAGCCCCGGACAGGGAAGAGCTGAAGCTTTCTTT.